This record covers a single TCR beta chain. The antigen remains unidentified. Germline CDR1 reads ENHRY; CDR2 reads SYGVKD. After removal of 2 bases from V and 2 bases from J, the junction contained 4 bases not matched to a gene. The CDR3 consists of 15 residues. All the people who gave samples were healthy bone marrow donors. This entry comes from a study of cytomegalovirus exposure and HLA in healthy donors. Study outcomes and limitations: Highest at DRB1 and lowest at HLA-C, TCR association rates differed among HLA loci in a later analysis.

PCR was performed using 60 Vbeta and 13 Jbeta primers. Generated by immunoSEQ multiplex PCR, the TCRdb table keeps only in-frame clones and is missing some. Its table lists fewer than 100,000 clones. The receptor comes from a man aged 45-65 years in good health and CMV-seronegative. J is TRBJ2-3 and V is TRBV10-3, with TRBD2 matching over 7 bases. Sequencing used PBMCs. The CDR3: CAISEEGRDTDTQYF. The CDR3 DNA sequence: TGTGCCATCAGTGAGGAGGGGAGGGACACAGATACGCAGTATTTT.